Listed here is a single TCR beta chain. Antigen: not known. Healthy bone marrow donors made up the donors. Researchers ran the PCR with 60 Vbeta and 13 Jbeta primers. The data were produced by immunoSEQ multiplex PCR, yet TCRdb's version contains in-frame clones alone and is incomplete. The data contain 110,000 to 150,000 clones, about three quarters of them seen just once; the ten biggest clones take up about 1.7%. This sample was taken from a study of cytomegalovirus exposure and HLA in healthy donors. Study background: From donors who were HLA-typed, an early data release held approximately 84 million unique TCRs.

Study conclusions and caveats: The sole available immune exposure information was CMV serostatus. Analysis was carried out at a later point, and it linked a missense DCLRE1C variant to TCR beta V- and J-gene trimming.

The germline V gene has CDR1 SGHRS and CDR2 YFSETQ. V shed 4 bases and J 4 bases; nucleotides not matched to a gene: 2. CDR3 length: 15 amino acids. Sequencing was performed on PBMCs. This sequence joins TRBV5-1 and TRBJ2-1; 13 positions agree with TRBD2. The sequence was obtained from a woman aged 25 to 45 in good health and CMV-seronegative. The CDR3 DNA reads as TGCGCCAGCAGCCGGACTAGCGGGGGTTACAATGAGCAGTTCTTC. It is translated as CASSRTSGGYNEQFF.